This T cell receptor beta chain was identified in a study of T-cell memory formation after mild COVID-19. Study context: The TCR clusters were mostly specific to one donor.

Study conclusions and caveats: Balance between CD4 and CD8 was seen in clones contracting day 15 to 85, and a CD4+ lean was seen in later expanders. Nothing confirmed that second-wave clones peaking on day 37 were specific for SARS-CoV-2.

Germline CDR1 SGHTA, CDR2 FQGNSA. V trimming: 4 bases; J trimming: 6 bases; junction bases outside the gene matches: 6. The CDR3 sequence is 14 residues long. This clonotype was counted a few times. Its antigen is unidentified. After 5'RACE with constant-segment primers, TCR alpha and TCR beta cDNA libraries carrying sample barcodes and UMIs were obtained. One entry per CDR3 protein results from TCRdb running MiXCR on the 5' RACE reads. The repertoire consists of roughly 250,000 distinct CDR3 sequences, with about 16% occurring once and the leading ten covering roughly 3.6%. Input material: PBMCs or a T cell subset sorted from them (not recorded which). The chain employs TRBV7-2 and TRBJ1-2; 9 bases match TRBD1. The source of this sequence is a man aged 18-30 years who had mild COVID-19 (a few samples of this study predate the infection). Cell type and time point are not known. The CDR3 sequence: CASSWPGQGNGYTF. CDR3 nucleotides: TGTGCCAGCAGCTGGCCGGGACAGGGTAATGGCTACACCTTC. The entire variable domain, with the rest obtained from reference TRBV7-2 and TRBJ1-2, is as follows: GAGVSQSPSNKVTEKGKDVELRCDPISGHTALYWYRQSLGQGLEFLIYFQGNSAPDKSGLPSDRFSAERTGGSVSTLTIQRTQQEDSAVYLCASSWPGQGNGYTFGSGTRLTVV.